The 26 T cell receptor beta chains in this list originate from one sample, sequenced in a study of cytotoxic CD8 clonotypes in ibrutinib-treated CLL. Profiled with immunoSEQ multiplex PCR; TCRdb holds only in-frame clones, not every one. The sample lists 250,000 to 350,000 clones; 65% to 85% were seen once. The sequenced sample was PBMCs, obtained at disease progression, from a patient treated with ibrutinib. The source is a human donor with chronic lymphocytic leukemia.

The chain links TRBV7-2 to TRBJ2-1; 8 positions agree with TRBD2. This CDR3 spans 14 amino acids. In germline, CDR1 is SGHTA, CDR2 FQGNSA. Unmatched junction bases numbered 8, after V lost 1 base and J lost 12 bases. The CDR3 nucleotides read TGTGCCAGCAGCTTAGGGACTAGCCCAGGAGGGCAGTTCTTC. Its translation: CASSLGTSPGGQFF. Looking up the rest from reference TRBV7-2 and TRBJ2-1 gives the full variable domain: GAGVSQSPSNKVTEKGKDVELRCDPISGHTALYWYRQSLGQGLEFLIYFQGNSAPDKSGLPSDRFSAERTGGSVSTLTIQRTQQEDSAVYLCASSLGTSPGGQFFGPGTRLTVL.

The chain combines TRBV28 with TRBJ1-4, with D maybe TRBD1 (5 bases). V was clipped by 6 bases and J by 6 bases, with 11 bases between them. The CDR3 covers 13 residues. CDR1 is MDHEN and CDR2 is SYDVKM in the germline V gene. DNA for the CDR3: TGTGCCAGCAGCGTTCAGGGAGATGAAAAACTGTTTTTT. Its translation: CASSVQGDEKLFF.

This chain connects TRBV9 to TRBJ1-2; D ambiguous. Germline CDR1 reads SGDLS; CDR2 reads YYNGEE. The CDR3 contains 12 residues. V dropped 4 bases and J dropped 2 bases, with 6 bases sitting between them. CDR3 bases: TGTGCCAGCAGCCTTACAAACTATGGCTACACCTTC. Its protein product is CASSLTNYGYTF.

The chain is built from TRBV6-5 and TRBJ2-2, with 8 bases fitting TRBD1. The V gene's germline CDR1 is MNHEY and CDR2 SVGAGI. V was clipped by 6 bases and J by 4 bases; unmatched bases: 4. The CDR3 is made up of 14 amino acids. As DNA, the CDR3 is TGTGCCAGCAGAAGGACAGGGCCCACCGGGGAGCTGTTTTTT. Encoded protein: CASRRTGPTGELFF.

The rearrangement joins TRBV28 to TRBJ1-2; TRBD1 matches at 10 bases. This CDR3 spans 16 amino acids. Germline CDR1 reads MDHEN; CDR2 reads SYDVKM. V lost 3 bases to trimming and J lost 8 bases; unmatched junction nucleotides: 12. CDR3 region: CASSFPPGQGFGGYTF. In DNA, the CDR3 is TGTGCCAGCAGTTTCCCTCCGGGACAGGGGTTCGGCGGCTACACCTTC.

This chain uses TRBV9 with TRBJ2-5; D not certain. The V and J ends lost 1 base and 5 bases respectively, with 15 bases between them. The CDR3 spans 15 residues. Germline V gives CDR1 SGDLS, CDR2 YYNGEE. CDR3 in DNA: TGTGCCAGCAGCGTATCCCAGGTTGTACAGGAGACCCAGTACTTC. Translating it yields CASSVSQVVQETQYF.

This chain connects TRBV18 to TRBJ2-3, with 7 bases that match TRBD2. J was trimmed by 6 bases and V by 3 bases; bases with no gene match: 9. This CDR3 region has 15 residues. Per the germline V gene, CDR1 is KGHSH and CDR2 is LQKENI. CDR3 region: CASSPKLAKGDTQYF. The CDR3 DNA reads TGTGCCAGCTCACCGAAACTAGCGAAGGGGGATACGCAGTATTTT.

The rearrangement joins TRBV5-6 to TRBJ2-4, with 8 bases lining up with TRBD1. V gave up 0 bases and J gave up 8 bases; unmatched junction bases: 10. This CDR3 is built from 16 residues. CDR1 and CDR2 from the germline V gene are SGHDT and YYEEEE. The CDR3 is CASSLALGQATDIQYF. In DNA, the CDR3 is TGTGCCAGCAGCTTGGCCTTGGGACAGGCAACAGACATTCAGTACTTC.

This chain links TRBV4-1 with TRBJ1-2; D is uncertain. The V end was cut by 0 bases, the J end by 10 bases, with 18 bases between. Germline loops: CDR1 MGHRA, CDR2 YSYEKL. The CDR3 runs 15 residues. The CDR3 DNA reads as TGCGCCAGCAGCCAAGATCGGGCCCCCCCCCGGCTCTACACCTTC. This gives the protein CASSQDRAPPRLYTF.

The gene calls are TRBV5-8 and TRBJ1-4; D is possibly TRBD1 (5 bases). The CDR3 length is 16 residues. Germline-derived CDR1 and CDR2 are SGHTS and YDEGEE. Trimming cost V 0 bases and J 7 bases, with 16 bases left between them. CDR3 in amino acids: CASSLGQGGRGEKLFF. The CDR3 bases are TGTGCCAGCAGCTTGGGCCAGGGTGGACGCGGTGAAAAACTGTTTTTT.

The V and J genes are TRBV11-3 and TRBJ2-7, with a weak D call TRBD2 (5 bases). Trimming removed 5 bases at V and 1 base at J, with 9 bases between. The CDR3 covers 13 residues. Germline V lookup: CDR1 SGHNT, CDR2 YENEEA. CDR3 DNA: TGTGCCAGCAGCCCCGGACTTTCCTACGAGCAGTACTTC. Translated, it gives CASSPGLSYEQYF.

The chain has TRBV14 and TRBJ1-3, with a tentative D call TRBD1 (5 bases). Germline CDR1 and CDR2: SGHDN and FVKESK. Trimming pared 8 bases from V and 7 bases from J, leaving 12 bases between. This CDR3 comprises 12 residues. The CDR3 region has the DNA TGTGCCAGCTCACCGGGGGTCAACACCATATATTTT. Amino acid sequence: CASSPGVNTIYF.

The CDR3: CASSLDGRAGSTF. CDR3 DNA: TGCGCCAGCAGCTTGGACGGCAGGGCAGGTAGCACCTTC. This chain links TRBV5-1 with TRBJ1-2; possibly TRBD1 for D (5 bases). The CDR3 consists of 13 residues. V was cut by 0 bases and J by 13 bases, with 16 bases left in between. CDR1 and CDR2 from the germline V gene are SGHRS and YFSETQ.

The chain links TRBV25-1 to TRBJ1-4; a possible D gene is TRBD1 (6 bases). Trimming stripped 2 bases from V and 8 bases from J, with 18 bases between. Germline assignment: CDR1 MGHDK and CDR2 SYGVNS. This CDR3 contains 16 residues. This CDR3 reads CASSEGPGTIREKLFF. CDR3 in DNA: TGTGCCAGCAGTGAAGGTCCCGGGACAATTAGGGAAAAACTGTTTTTT.

The CDR3 sequence is CATVPGQGPSTDTQYF. For the CDR3, the DNA is TGTGCCACTGTCCCGGGACAGGGCCCTAGCACAGATACGCAGTATTTT. The genes are TRBV6-6 and TRBJ2-3; 9 bases line up with TRBD1. With V trimmed by 10 bases and J by 0 bases, 11 bases remained unmatched. The CDR3 has 16 residues. Germline V CDR1 and CDR2: MNHNY, SVGAGI (reference sequence).

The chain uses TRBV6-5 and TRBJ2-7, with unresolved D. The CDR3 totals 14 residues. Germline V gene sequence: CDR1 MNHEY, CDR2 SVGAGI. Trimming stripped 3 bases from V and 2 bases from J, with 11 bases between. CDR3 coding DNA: TGTGCCAGCAGTTATACGGACCTTACCTACGAGCAGTACTTC. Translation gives CASSYTDLTYEQYF.

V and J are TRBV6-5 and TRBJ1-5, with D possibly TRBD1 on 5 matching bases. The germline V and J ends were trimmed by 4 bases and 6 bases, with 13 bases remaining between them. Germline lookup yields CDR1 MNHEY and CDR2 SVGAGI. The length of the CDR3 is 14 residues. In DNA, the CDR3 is TGTGCCAGCAGTTCAACGCGGGGGATTCAGCCCCAGCATTTT. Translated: CASSSTRGIQPQHF.

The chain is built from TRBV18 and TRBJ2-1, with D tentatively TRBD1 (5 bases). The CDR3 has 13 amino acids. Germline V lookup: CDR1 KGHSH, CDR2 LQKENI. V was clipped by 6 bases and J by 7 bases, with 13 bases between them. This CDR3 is CASSRTGSNEQFF. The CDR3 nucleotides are TGTGCCAGCTCGCGCACAGGATCTAATGAGCAGTTCTTC.

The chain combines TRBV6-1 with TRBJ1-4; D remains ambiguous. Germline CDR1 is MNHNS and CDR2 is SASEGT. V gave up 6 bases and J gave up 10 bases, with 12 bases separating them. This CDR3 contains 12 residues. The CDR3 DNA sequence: TGTGCCAGCAGGGGGATGTCGCTAAAACTGTTTTTT. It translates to CASRGMSLKLFF.

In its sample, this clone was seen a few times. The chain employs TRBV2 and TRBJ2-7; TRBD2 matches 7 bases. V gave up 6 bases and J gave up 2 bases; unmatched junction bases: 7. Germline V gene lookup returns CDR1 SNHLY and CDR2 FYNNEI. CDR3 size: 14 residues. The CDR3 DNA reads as TGTGCCAGCAGACGGTCGGGAGGACCCTACGAGCAGTACTTC. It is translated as CASRRSGGPYEQYF.

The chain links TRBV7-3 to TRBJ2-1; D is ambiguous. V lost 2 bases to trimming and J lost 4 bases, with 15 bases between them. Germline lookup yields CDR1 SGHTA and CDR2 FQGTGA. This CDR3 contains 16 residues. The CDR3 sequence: CASSLFLGSTYNEQFF. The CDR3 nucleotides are TGTGCCAGCAGCTTATTTCTCGGGTCGACTTACAATGAGCAGTTCTTC.

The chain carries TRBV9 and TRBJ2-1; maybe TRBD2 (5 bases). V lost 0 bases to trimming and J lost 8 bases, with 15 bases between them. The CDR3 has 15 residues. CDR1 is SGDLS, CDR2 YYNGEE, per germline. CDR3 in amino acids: CASSVGSRGGDEQFF. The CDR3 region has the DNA TGTGCCAGCAGCGTAGGGTCTCGGGGTGGGGATGAGCAGTTCTTC. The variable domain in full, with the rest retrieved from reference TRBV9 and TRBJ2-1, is DSGVTQTPKHLITATGQRVTLRCSPRSGDLSVYWYQQSLDQGLQFLIQYYNGEERAKGNILERFSAQQFPDLHSELNLSSLELGDSALYFCASSVGSRGGDEQFFGPGTRLTVL.

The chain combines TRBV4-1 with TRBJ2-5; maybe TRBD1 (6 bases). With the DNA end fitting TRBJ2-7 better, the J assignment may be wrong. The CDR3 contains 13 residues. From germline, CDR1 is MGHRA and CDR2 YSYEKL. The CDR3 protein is CASSQGAGDEQYF. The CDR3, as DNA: TGCGCCAGCAGCCAAGGTGCAGGGGACGAGCAGTACTTC.

CDR3 residues: CPFRPRTGAGYTF. The CDR3 DNA follows: TGTCCCTTCCGACCCAGAACAGGGGCTGGCTACACCTTC. The chain joins TRBV7-6 to TRBJ1-2; 7 bases match TRBD1. The germline gives CDR1 SGHVS, CDR2 FNYEAQ. This CDR3 contains 13 residues.

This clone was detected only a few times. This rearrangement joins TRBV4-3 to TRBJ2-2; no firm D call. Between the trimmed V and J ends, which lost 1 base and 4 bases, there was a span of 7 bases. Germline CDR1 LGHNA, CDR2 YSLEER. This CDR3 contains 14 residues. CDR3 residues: CASSQVVGTGELFF. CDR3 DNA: TGCGCCAGCAGCCAAGTGGTGGGCACCGGGGAGCTGTTTTTT.

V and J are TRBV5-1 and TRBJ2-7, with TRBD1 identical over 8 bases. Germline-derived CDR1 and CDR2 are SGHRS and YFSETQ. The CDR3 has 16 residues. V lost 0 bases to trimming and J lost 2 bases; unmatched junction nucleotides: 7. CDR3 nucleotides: TGCGCCAGCAGCTTGGCACCGGGACAGGTTCCCTACGAGCAGTACTTC. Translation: CASSLAPGQVPYEQYF.